Below, one TCR beta chain is given with its context. This sample is drawn from a study of blood T cell repertoires in COVID-19. Study background: Sources were T cells, B-cell-depleted T cells, or PBMCs; the material itself was cDNA or gDNA.

This CDR3 has 15 amino acids. Germline assignment: CDR1 SGHTA and CDR2 FQGNSA. V lost 1 base, J lost 4 bases, and 3 bases stayed unmatched. Produced via immunoSEQ multiplex PCR; TCRdb's table is partial and in-frame only. The sample has 60,000 to 70,000 clones, approximately 80% seen once. The TCR originated in a man in his 60s with acute or convalescent COVID-19. The J gene is TRBJ2-4, the V gene TRBV7-2; the match to TRBD1 covers 8 bases. The sequencing input was peripheral blood. CDR3 region: CASSLGGTGKNIQYF. The CDR3 region has the DNA TGTGCCAGCAGCTTAGGGGGGACAGGAAAAAACATTCAGTACTTC.